A single T cell receptor (beta chain) is shown here with its context. Its antigen is as yet unknown. This entry is derived from a study of T cell responses to AZD1222 COVID-19 vaccine. V dropped 8 bases and J dropped 0 bases, with 8 bases sitting between them. CDR3 length: 14 amino acids. Looked up from germline, CDR1 is LNHDA and CDR2 is SQIVND (reference sequence). Libraries were prepared by immunoSEQ multiplex PCR; TCRdb keeps only in-frame clonotypes and omits some of them. Among around 110,000 clones listed, approximately 90% were seen once. General study points: Receipt of two AZD1222 doses was followed by a rise in Spike-specific TCR breadth and depth. Of the AZD1222 recipients, only six were seropositive at baseline.

V is TRBV19 and J is TRBJ1-6; D call uncertain. This TCR was sampled from an adult who received the AZD1222 COVID-19 vaccine. Specimen: peripheral blood, collected 28 days after the second AZD1222 dose. The CDR3 DNA is TGTGCCAGTCATCCGAGCTCCTATAATTCACCCCTCCACTTT. Its protein product is CASHPSSYNSPLHF.